This T cell receptor (beta chain) was recorded in a study of cytomegalovirus exposure and HLA in healthy donors. Study information: It was reported in a later analysis that the roughly 120 validation repertoires used the same platform as the approximately 690 first-cohort repertoires. Study results and limitations: 150 or so TCR beta chains were listed as cytomegalovirus-associated.

Of note for this clone: Antigen specificity is unknown. The same CDR3 can be traced to other DNA sequences in this sample.

With 5 bases removed from V and 4 bases from J, the gap between germline ends came to 9 bases. CDR1 and CDR2 (germline): MDHEN, SYDVKM. The CDR3 covers 12 residues. Assay used: immunoSEQ multiplex PCR; TCRdb lists only in-frame clones, some missing. The sample contains around 66,000 clones, about 97% of which appear only once. Sequenced: PBMCs. The sequence was obtained from a woman aged 18-29 years in good health and CMV-seropositive. This chain uses TRBV28 with TRBJ2-7, with D tentatively TRBD1 (5 bases). CDR3 in amino acids: CASSQGPYEQYF. CDR3 sequence (DNA): TGTGCCAGCAGTCAGGGTCCATACGAGCAGTACTTC.